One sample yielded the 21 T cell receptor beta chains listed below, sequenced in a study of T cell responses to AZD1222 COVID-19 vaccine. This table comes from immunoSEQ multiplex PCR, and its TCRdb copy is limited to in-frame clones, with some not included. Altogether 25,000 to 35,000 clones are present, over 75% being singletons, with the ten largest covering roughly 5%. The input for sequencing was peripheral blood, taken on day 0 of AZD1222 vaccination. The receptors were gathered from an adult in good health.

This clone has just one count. CDR3 region: CAWSVTGVDEKLFF. Here the CDR3 DNA reads TGTGCCTGGAGTGTTACAGGGGTTGATGAAAAACTGTTTTTT. The chain couples TRBV30 to TRBJ1-4; 7 bases are shared with TRBD1. Germline CDR1 and CDR2: GTSNPN and SVGIG (reference sequence). CDR3 length equals 14 residues. Trimming cost V 0 bases and J 6 bases; bases outside gene matches: 4.

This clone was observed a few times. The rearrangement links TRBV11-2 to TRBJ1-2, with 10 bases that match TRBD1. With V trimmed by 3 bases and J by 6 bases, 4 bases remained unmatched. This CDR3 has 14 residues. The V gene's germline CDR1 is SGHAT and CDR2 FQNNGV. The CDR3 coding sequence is TGTGCCAGCAGCTTGTTGACAGGGGGCGATGGCTACACCTTC. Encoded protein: CASSLLTGGDGYTF.

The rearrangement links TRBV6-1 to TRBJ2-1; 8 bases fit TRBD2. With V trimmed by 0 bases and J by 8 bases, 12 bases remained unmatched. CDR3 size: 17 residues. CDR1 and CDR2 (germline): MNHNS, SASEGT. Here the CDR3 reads CASSEAGSLAGGDEQFF. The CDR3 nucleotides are TGTGCCAGCAGTGAAGCGGGTTCTCTAGCGGGCGGGGATGAGCAGTTCTTC.

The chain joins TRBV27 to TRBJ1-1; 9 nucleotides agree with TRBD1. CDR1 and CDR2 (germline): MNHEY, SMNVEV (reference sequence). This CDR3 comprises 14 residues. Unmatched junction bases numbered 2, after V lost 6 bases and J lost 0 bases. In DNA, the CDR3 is TGTGCCAGCAGCCGGGACAGGGTGAACACTGAAGCTTTCTTT. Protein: CASSRDRVNTEAFF.

DNA of the CDR3: TGTGCCAGCTCACCAGCGACAGCGACTAATCAGCCCCAGCATTTT. Translated: CASSPATATNQPQHF. The V gene is TRBV18, the J gene TRBJ1-5; TRBD1 might be the D (5 bases). The CDR3 consists of 15 residues. Trimming took 2 bases from V and 4 from J, leaving 12 bases between them. Germline V gene sequence: CDR1 KGHSH, CDR2 LQKENI.

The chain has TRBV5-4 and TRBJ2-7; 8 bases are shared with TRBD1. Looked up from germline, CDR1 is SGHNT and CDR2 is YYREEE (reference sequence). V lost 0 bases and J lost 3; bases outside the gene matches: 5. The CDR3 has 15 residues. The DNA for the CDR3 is TGTGCCAGCAGCTTGGGACAGGGGATGAACTACGAGCAGTACGTC. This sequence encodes CASSLGQGMNYEQYV.

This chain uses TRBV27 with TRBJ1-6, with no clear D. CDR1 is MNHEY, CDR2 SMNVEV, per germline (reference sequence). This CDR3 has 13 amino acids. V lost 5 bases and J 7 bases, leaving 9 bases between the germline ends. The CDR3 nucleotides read TGTGCCAGCAGTCCCCCGGGAAATTCACCCCTCCACTTT. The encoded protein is CASSPPGNSPLHF.

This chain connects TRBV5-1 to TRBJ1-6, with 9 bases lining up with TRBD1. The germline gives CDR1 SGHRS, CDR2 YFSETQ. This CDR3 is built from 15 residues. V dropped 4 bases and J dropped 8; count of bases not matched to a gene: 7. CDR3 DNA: TGCGCCAGCAGCCACGGGACAGGGACCTATTCACCCCTCCACTTT. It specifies CASSHGTGTYSPLHF.

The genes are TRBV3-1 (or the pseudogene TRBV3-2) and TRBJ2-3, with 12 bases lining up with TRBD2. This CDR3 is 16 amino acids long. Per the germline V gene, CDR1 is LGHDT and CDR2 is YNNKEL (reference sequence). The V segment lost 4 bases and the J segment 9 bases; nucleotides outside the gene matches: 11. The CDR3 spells CASSPTLTSGGHTQYF. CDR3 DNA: TGTGCCAGCAGCCCGACCCTGACTAGCGGGGGCCACACGCAGTATTTT.

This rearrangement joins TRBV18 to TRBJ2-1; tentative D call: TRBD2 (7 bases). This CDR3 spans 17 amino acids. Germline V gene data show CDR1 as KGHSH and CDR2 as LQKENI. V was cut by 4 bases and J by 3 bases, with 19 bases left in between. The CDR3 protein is CASSLRQRGGDYNEQFF. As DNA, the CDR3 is TGTGCCAGCTCACTTCGTCAGAGGGGGGGAGACTACAATGAGCAGTTCTTC. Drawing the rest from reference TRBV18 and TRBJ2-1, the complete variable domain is NAGVMQNPRHLVRRRGQEARLRCSPMKGHSHVYWYRQLPEEGLKFMVYLQKENIIDESGMPKERFSAEFPKEGPSILRIQQVVRGDSAAYFCASSLRQRGGDYNEQFFGPGTRLTVL.

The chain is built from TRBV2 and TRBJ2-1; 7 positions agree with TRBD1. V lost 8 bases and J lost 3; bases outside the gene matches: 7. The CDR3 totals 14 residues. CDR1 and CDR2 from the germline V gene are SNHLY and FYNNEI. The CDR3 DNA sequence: TGTGCCAGCGGGACAGAAGTCTTCTACAATGAGCAGTTCTTC. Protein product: CASGTEVFYNEQFF.

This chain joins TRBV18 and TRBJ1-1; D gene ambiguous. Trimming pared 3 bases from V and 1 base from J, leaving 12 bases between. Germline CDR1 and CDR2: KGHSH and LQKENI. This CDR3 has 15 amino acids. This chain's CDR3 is CASSPSARWNTEAFF. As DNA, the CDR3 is TGTGCCAGCTCACCCTCTGCCAGATGGAACACTGAAGCTTTCTTT.

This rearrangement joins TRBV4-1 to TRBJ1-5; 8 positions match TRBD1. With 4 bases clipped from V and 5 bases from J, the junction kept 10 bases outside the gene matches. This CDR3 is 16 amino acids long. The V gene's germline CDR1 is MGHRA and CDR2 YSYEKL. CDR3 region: CASSPGQGGTDQPQHF. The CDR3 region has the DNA TGCGCCAGCAGCCCTGGACAGGGCGGCACAGATCAGCCCCAGCATTTT.

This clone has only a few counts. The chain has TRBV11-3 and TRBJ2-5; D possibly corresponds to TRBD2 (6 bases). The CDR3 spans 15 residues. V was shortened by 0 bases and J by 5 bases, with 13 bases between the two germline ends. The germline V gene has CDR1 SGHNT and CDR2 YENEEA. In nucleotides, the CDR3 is TGTGCCAGCAGCTTAGATCTTGGAGGGATGGAGACCCAGTACTTC. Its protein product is CASSLDLGGMETQYF. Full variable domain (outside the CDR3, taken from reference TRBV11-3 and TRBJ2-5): EAGVVQSPRYKIIEKKQPVAFWCNPISGHNTLYWYLQNLGQGPELLIRYENEEAVDDSQLPKDRFSAERLKGVDSTLKIQPAELGDSAVYLCASSLDLGGMETQYFGPGTRLLVL.

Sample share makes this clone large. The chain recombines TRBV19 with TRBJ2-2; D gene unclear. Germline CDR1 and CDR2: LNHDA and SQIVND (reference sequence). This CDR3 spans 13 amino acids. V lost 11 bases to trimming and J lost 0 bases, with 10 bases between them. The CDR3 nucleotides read TGTGCCTCCATCCGGGCGAACACCGGGGAGCTGTTTTTT. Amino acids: CASIRANTGELFF.

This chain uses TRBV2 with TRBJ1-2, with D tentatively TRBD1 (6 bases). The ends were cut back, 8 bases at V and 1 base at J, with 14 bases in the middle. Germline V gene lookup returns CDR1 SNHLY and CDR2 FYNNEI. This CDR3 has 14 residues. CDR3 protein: CASGRDTLNYGYTF. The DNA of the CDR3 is TGTGCCAGCGGCCGGGACACCCTTAACTATGGCTACACCTTC.

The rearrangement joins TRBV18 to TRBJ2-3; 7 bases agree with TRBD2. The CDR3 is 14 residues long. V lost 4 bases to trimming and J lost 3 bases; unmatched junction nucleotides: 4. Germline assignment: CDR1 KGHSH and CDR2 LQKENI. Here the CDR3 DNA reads TGTGCCAGCTCACTCAGGGAGGGAACAGATACGCAGTATTTT. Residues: CASSLREGTDTQYF.

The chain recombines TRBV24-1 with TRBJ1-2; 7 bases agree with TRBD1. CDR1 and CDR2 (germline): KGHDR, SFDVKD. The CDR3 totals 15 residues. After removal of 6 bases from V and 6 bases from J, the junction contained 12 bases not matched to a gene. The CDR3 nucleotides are TGTGCCACCAGTAGGGCGGGACAGTTCTTCGATGGCTACACCTTC. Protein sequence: CATSRAGQFFDGYTF.

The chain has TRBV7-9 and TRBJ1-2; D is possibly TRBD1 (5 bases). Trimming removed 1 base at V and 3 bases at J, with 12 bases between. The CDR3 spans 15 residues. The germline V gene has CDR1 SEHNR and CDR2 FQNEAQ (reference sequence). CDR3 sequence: CASSLEPGIDYGYTF. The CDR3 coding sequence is TGTGCCAGCAGCTTAGAACCAGGGATTGACTATGGCTACACCTTC.

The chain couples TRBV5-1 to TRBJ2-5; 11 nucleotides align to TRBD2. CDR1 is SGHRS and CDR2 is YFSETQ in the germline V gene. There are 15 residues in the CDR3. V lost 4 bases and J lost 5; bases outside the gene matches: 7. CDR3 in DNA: TGCGCCAGCAGCAGGCTAGCGGGGGGCGAGGAGACCCAGTACTTC. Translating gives CASSRLAGGEETQYF.

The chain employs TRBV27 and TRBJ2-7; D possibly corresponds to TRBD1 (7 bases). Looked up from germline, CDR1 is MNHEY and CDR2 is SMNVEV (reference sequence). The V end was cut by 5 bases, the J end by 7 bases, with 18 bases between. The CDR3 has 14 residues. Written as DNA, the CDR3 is TGTGCCAGCAGTCCTAACGAGGGGGCGGGGGAGCAGTACTTC. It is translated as CASSPNEGAGEQYF.